These 11 T cell receptor beta chains were sequenced from one sample in a study of CD8 T cells in Susac syndrome. After extraction with the RNeasy kit, roughly 0.45 to 1 ug of the RNA was reverse transcribed using random hexamers. TCRdb ran MiXCR on the immunoSEQ multiplex PCR reads and lists one entry per CDR3 protein. The profile shows about 200,000 distinct CDR3 sequences, about 95% of them singletons. The sequenced sample consisted of CD4+ T cells from PBMCs. These TCRs come from a human donor with multiple sclerosis.

The sample holds a few counts of this clonotype. J is TRBJ2-7 and V is TRBV12-3 or TRBV12-4; TRBD1 matches 7 bases. The CDR3 runs to 14 residues. With 3 bases clipped from V and 0 bases from J, the junction kept 2 bases outside the gene matches. CDR3 sequence: CASSLGQNSYEQYF. In nucleotides, the CDR3 is TGTGCCAGCAGTTTGGGACAGAACTCCTACGAGCAGTACTTC.

This chain links TRBV20-1 with TRBJ2-1, with 12 bases identical to TRBD2. Germline lookup yields CDR1 DFQATT and CDR2 SNEGSKA (reference sequence). With V trimmed by 3 bases and J by 10 bases, 7 bases remained unmatched. The CDR3 runs to 14 residues. In DNA form, the CDR3 reads TGCAGTGCTAGGCACAGGACTAGCGGGGACGAGCAGTTCTTC. It encodes CSARHRTSGDEQFF.

The chain has TRBV12-3 or TRBV12-4 and TRBJ2-5; D remains unclear. The CDR3 contains 12 residues. The V end was cut by 4 bases, the J end by 5 bases, with 8 bases between. The CDR3: CASSSQRETQYF. CDR3 DNA: TGTGCCAGCAGTTCCCAGAGGGAGACCCAGTACTTC.

This chain joins TRBV3-1 and TRBJ2-1; D may be TRBD1 or TRBD2 (5 bases each). CDR3 size: 13 residues. The germline V gene has CDR1 LGHDT and CDR2 YNNKEL (reference sequence). Trimming left V 3 bases short and J 9 bases short, with 12 bases between. Written as DNA, the CDR3 is TGTGCCAGCAGCCAGAGGGGACGGGGTGAGCAGTTCTTC. This encodes CASSQRGRGEQFF.

The rearrangement uses TRBV18 and TRBJ1-2; D perhaps matches TRBD1 (6 bases). Germline CDR1 and CDR2: KGHSH and LQKENI. This CDR3 is built from 15 residues. V shed 6 bases and J shed 4 bases, with 18 bases lying between them. DNA of the CDR3: TGTGCCAGCTCCCGATCAGACAGGATACTCTATGGCTACACCTTC. This sequence encodes CASSRSDRILYGYTF.

Only one count was recorded for this clonotype. The chain is built from TRBV30 and TRBJ1-4, with a possible D match to TRBD1 (5 bases). V was clipped by 6 bases and J by 7 bases, with 15 bases between them. Per germline, CDR1 GTSNPN and CDR2 SVGIG (reference sequence). The CDR3 is 13 residues long. CDR3 DNA sequence: TGTGCCTGTTCCTCGGGGCGCGGTGAAAAACTGTTTTTT. Encoded protein: CACSSGRGEKLFF.

The chain employs TRBV6-2 or TRBV6-3 and TRBJ2-5; no clear D. Germline assignment: CDR1 MNHEY and CDR2 SVGEGT. V was trimmed by 2 bases and J by 1 base, leaving 8 bases between them. This CDR3 has 14 amino acids. The CDR3 bases are TGTGCCAGCAGTTACCGGCAGACCCAAGAGACCCAGTACTTC. Protein sequence: CASSYRQTQETQYF.

The chain combines TRBV7-3 with TRBJ2-1; 10 nucleotides line up with TRBD2. CDR3 length equals 15 residues. Trimming cost V 0 bases and J 9 bases; bases outside gene matches: 5. Germline CDR1 is SGHTA and CDR2 is FQGTGA. CDR3 sequence reads: CASSLTHLAGVEQFF. The CDR3 DNA reads as TGTGCCAGCAGCTTAACTCACCTAGCGGGAGTTGAGCAGTTCTTC.

The genes are TRBV6-5 and TRBJ2-7, with 10 positions matching TRBD2. V was clipped by 5 bases and J by 6 bases; unmatched bases: 10. Per germline, CDR1 MNHEY and CDR2 SVGAGI. The CDR3 consists of 15 residues. The CDR3 sequence: CASSHLAGGRGEQYF. CDR3 coding DNA: TGTGCCAGCAGTCATTTAGCGGGGGGCCGGGGCGAGCAGTACTTC.

In its sample, this clonotype was seen once. This chain joins TRBV19 and TRBJ1-1, with TRBD1 identical over 9 bases. V gave up 6 bases and J gave up 1 base; unmatched junction bases: 3. The germline V gene encodes CDR1 LNHDA and CDR2 SQIVND (reference sequence). CDR3 length: 14 residues. The CDR3 here is CASRTTGGNTEAFF. CDR3 in DNA: TGTGCCAGTAGGACGACAGGGGGGAACACTGAAGCTTTCTTT.

This clonotype was detected once. The J gene is TRBJ2-1, the V gene TRBV20-1, with TRBD2 matching over 14 bases. The CDR3 is made up of 17 amino acids. Germline-derived CDR1 and CDR2 are DFQATT and SNEGSKA (reference sequence). V shed 3 bases, J shed 2 bases, and the junction held 6 bases outside the gene matches. As DNA, the CDR3 is TGCAGTGCTAGCAGACTAGCGGGAGGGCCGCCCTACAATGAGCAGTTCTTC. The encoded protein is CSASRLAGGPPYNEQFF.